This paragraph reports one TCR beta chain. The antigen remains unidentified. The protocol was immunoSEQ multiplex PCR, while the TCRdb copy is restricted to in-frame clones and leaves out a portion. The data contain some 130,000 clones, about 89% of them singletons. The CDR3 contains 15 residues. From germline, CDR1 is LNHNV and CDR2 YYDKDF (reference sequence). The V and J ends lost 0 bases and 11 bases respectively, with 17 bases between them. This sample is drawn from a study of T cell responses to AZD1222 COVID-19 vaccine. Study-level findings and limits: Following two doses of AZD1222, Spike-specific TCR breadth and depth rose.

The sequenced sample was peripheral blood, obtained on day 0 of AZD1222 vaccination. This clonotype was obtained from an adult in good health. J is TRBJ1-5 and V is TRBV15; D not certain. The CDR3 region is CATSRDGLEATTQHF. CDR3 nucleotides: TGTGCCACCAGCAGAGATGGATTGGAGGCAACAACCCAGCATTTT.